The 28 T cell receptor beta chains listed next were all sequenced from one sample in a study of cytomegalovirus exposure and HLA in healthy donors. Primers included in the PCR were 60 Vbeta and 13 Jbeta primers. TCRdb's table, derived via immunoSEQ multiplex PCR, lists solely in-frame clones and lacks some. The repertoire holds tens of thousands of clones, with 65% to 85% as singletons. Material: PBMCs. These receptors were taken from a woman in her 30s in good health and CMV-seronegative.

V usage is TRBV2 and J usage is TRBJ2-2; D may be TRBD2 (5 bases). CDR1 is SNHLY and CDR2 is FYNNEI in the germline V gene. The ends were cut back, 2 bases at V and 4 bases at J, with 14 bases in the middle. The CDR3 is 16 residues long. The CDR3 spells CASSEIAQISTGELFF. For the CDR3, the DNA is TGTGCCAGCAGTGAAATAGCGCAAATTTCCACCGGGGAGCTGTTTTTT.

The chain couples TRBV5-1 to TRBJ1-2, with a tentative D call TRBD1 (5 bases). Trimming removed 2 bases at V and 1 base at J, with 6 bases between. The germline gives CDR1 SGHRS, CDR2 YFSETQ. The CDR3 is 13 residues long. The CDR3 DNA reads as TGCGCCAGCAGCTTAGACAGTAACTATGGCTACACCTTC. Its protein is CASSLDSNYGYTF.

The sample holds a few counts of this clone. J is TRBJ1-1 and V is TRBV30; D is uncertain. The CDR3 is made up of 13 amino acids. CDR1 and CDR2 (germline): GTSNPN, SVGIG (reference sequence). The V and J ends lost 0 bases and 1 base respectively, with 6 bases between them. The CDR3 DNA reads as TGTGCCTGGAGTGTACGAGAGAACACTGAAGCTTTCTTT. Encoded protein: CAWSVRENTEAFF.

The chain combines TRBV28 with TRBJ1-2; 7 nucleotides match TRBD1. CDR1 is MDHEN and CDR2 is SYDVKM in the germline V gene. The CDR3 contains 12 residues. The V and J ends lost 8 bases and 4 bases, in that order; junction bases with no gene match: 4. The CDR3 DNA is TGTGCCAGCGGGACAGAAGGCTATGGCTACACCTTC. Residues: CASGTEGYGYTF.

This chain connects TRBV18 to TRBJ1-2, with unresolved D. With 2 bases removed from V and 1 base from J, the gap between germline ends came to 8 bases. The CDR3 is 14 residues long. Germline CDR1 and CDR2: KGHSH and LQKENI. The CDR3 nucleotides read TGTGCCAGCTCACCATTCTCCCGTAACTATGGCTACACCTTC. Residues: CASSPFSRNYGYTF.

This clone was seen only a few times. The chain combines TRBV7-7 with TRBJ2-1; D call uncertain. CDR1 and CDR2 (germline): SSHAT, FNYEAQ (reference sequence). V lost 5 bases and J 5 bases, leaving 10 bases between the germline ends. CDR3 length equals 13 residues. CDR3 in DNA: TGTGCCAGCAGCCCAAGACGGGACAATGAGCAGTTCTTC. It encodes CASSPRRDNEQFF.

This chain uses TRBV6-5 with TRBJ2-7; 11 nucleotides match TRBD2. Germline assignment: CDR1 MNHEY and CDR2 SVGAGI. CDR3 length: 15 amino acids. V lost 6 bases and J lost 1; bases outside the gene matches: 5. The chain's CDR3 is CASRQGLAASYEQYV. CDR3 sequence (DNA): TGTGCCAGCAGACAGGGACTAGCGGCATCCTACGAGCAGTACGTC.

The rearrangement uses TRBV30 and TRBJ1-2; possible D gene TRBD1, 6 bases. CDR1 and CDR2 (germline): GTSNPN, SVGIG (reference sequence). Trimming shortened V by 4 bases and J by 4 bases, and 10 bases separated the two germline ends. The CDR3 totals 12 residues. CDR3 region: CAWIQGIYGYTF. In DNA form, the CDR3 reads TGTGCCTGGATCCAGGGGATCTATGGCTACACCTTC. The full variable domain, completed using reference TRBV30 and TRBJ1-2, is SQTIHQWPATLVQPVGSPLSLECTVEGTSNPNLYWYRQAAGRGLQLLFYSVGIGQISSEVPQNLSASRPQDRQFILSSKKLLLSDSGFYLCAWIQGIYGYTFGSGTRLTVV.

This clone was seen only a few times. This chain links TRBV6-5 with TRBJ1-6; weak D call: TRBD1 (5 bases). Between the trimmed V and J ends, which lost 6 bases and 3 bases, there was a span of 6 bases. The CDR3 has 13 residues. Per the germline V gene, CDR1 is MNHEY and CDR2 is SVGAGI. CDR3 sequence reads: CASRGGYNSPLHF. The CDR3 nucleotides are TGTGCCAGCAGGGGGGGCTATAATTCACCCCTCCACTTT.

The V call is TRBV11-2, the J call TRBJ2-3, with 9 nucleotides matching TRBD2. The germline V gene has CDR1 SGHAT and CDR2 FQNNGV. The CDR3 totals 16 residues. The ends lost 5 bases at V and 1 base at J; junction bases unmatched: 7. CDR3 coding DNA: TGTGCCAGCAGCGGCAAGGGCGGGGGGGGCACAGATACGCAGTATTTT. Translating gives CASSGKGGGGTDTQYF. Together with reference TRBV11-2 and TRBJ2-3, the CDR3 gives the full variable domain: EAGVAQSPRYKIIEKRQSVAFWCNPISGHATLYWYQQILGQGPKLLIQFQNNGVVDDSQLPKDRFSAERLKGVDSTLKIQPAKLEDSAVYLCASSGKGGGGTDTQYFGPGTRLTVL.

V usage is TRBV5-6 and J usage is TRBJ2-1, with 11 bases identical to TRBD2. J was trimmed by 5 bases and V by 4 bases; bases with no gene match: 17. The germline V gene encodes CDR1 SGHDT and CDR2 YYEEEE. This CDR3 has 19 residues. The CDR3 sequence: CASSHRQLLAGDLHNEQFF. Here the CDR3 DNA reads TGTGCCAGCAGCCATAGACAACTACTAGCGGGAGATCTCCACAATGAGCAGTTCTTC.

The V gene is TRBV5-1, the J gene TRBJ1-2, with D possibly TRBD1 on 6 matching bases. CDR1 is SGHRS, CDR2 YFSETQ, per germline. The CDR3 totals 15 residues. V shed 0 bases and J shed 6 bases, with 15 bases lying between them. In DNA form, the CDR3 reads TGCGCCAGCAGCTTGGAGCACAGGGATAAGGATGGCTACACCTTC. Translating it yields CASSLEHRDKDGYTF.

The chain recombines TRBV27 with TRBJ2-5; no clear D gene. Judging by the DNA end, TRBJ2-7 fits better; the J call may be wrong. The CDR3 loop spans 13 amino acids. CDR1 is MNHEY and CDR2 is SMNVEV in the germline V gene (reference sequence). The DNA for the CDR3 is TGTGCCAGCAGTCTAGACCCCAAATACGAGCAGTACTTC. This sequence encodes CASSLDPKYEQYF.

The chain combines TRBV30 with TRBJ1-5; TRBD1 matches 8 bases. CDR1 is GTSNPN and CDR2 is SVGIG in the germline V gene (reference sequence). V was pared by 5 bases and J by 6 bases, with 6 bases of the junction left unmatched. There are 13 residues in the CDR3. The CDR3 nucleotides are TGTGCCTGGGGACAGGGACCAGGTCAGCCCCAGCATTTT. It translates to CAWGQGPGQPQHF. The whole variable domain, remainder taken from reference TRBV30 and TRBJ1-5, is SQTIHQWPATLVQPVGSPLSLECTVEGTSNPNLYWYRQAAGRGLQLLFYSVGIGQISSEVPQNLSASRPQDRQFILSSKKLLLSDSGFYLCAWGQGPGQPQHFGDGTRLSIL.

This rearrangement joins TRBV7-9 to TRBJ2-5, with 11 bases that match TRBD1. Germline CDR1 and CDR2: SEHNR and FQNEAQ (reference sequence). V shed 4 bases and J 5 bases; nucleotides not matched to a gene: 3. The CDR3 is made up of 14 amino acids. The DNA of the CDR3 is TGTGCCAGCAGCTCCGGGACAGGGGGGGAGACCCAGTACTTC. It specifies CASSSGTGGETQYF.

This chain links TRBV19 with TRBJ1-4, with D possibly TRBD1 on 5 matching bases. The CDR3 length is 14 residues. Germline lookup yields CDR1 LNHDA and CDR2 SQIVND (reference sequence). Trimming took 3 bases from V and 8 from J, leaving 13 bases between them. The CDR3 coding sequence is TGTGCCAGTAGTATGGGGCGCCTCGGGGAAAAACTGTTTTTT. Protein: CASSMGRLGEKLFF.

The chain carries TRBV7-3 and TRBJ1-2, with TRBD1 identical over 9 bases. Germline lookup yields CDR1 SGHTA and CDR2 FQGTGA. This CDR3 region has 14 residues. Germline trimming cut 5 bases from V and 7 bases from J; bases unmatched to any gene: 8. The CDR3 nucleotides read TGTGCCAGCAGCCACCCGGGACAGGGTTTTGGCTACACCTTC. Its protein is CASSHPGQGFGYTF.

This clone is large. The gene calls are TRBV6-1 and TRBJ1-5; 8 bases are shared with TRBD1. This CDR3 region has 15 residues. V shed 4 bases, J shed 3 bases, and the junction held 5 bases outside the gene matches. The germline V gene has CDR1 MNHNS and CDR2 SASEGT. The CDR3 region is CASSVGQGPNQPQHF. The CDR3 region has the DNA TGTGCCAGCAGTGTTGGACAGGGTCCCAATCAGCCCCAGCATTTT.

The V and J genes are TRBV5-1 and TRBJ2-6; 7 nucleotides match TRBD2. V gave up 5 bases and J gave up 0 bases; unmatched junction bases: 5. The CDR3 extends over 16 amino acids. CDR1 is SGHRS and CDR2 is YFSETQ in the germline V gene. The CDR3 region is CASRGGPSSGANVLTF. As DNA, the CDR3 is TGCGCCAGCAGGGGAGGGCCTTCCTCTGGGGCCAACGTCCTGACTTTC.

The chain links TRBV10-3 to TRBJ2-1; 8 bases match TRBD1. With V trimmed by 7 bases and J by 5 bases, 4 bases remained unmatched. The CDR3 runs to 13 residues. CDR1 is ENHRY, CDR2 SYGVKD, per germline. In DNA, the CDR3 is TGTGCCATCACTGGACAGGGCAACAATGAGCAGTTCTTC. This gives the protein CAITGQGNNEQFF.

This chain uses TRBV7-9 with TRBJ1-2; D is uncertain. V was cut by 5 bases and J by 6 bases, with 16 bases left in between. The length of the CDR3 is 14 residues. Germline-derived CDR1 and CDR2 are SEHNR and FQNEAQ (reference sequence). CDR3: CASSPPGGNHGYTF. The CDR3 coding sequence is TGTGCCAGCAGCCCCCCGGGAGGGAATCATGGCTACACCTTC.

The chain combines TRBV5-4 with TRBJ2-3, with D maybe TRBD2 (5 bases). Trimming pared 0 bases from V and 0 bases from J, leaving 11 bases between. The germline V gene has CDR1 SGHNT and CDR2 YYREEE (reference sequence). This CDR3 spans 16 amino acids. The CDR3 reads CASSLAGGLSTDTQYF. For the CDR3, the DNA is TGTGCCAGCAGCTTGGCAGGAGGTTTAAGCACAGATACGCAGTATTTT. Supplemented by reference TRBV5-4 and TRBJ2-3, the full variable domain reads ETGVTQSPTHLIKTRGQQVTLRCSSQSGHNTVSWYQQALGQGPQFIFQYYREEENGRGNFPPRFSGLQFPNYSSELNVNALELDDSALYLCASSLAGGLSTDTQYFGPGTRLTVL.

The genes are TRBV27 and TRBJ1-2, with a possible D match to TRBD1 (6 bases). The germline V gene encodes CDR1 MNHEY and CDR2 SMNVEV (reference sequence). This CDR3 contains 14 residues. With 5 bases removed from V and 4 bases from J, the gap between germline ends came to 14 bases. This chain's CDR3 is CASSLRGGGYGYTF. CDR3 in DNA: TGTGCCAGCAGTCTTCGGGGAGGGGGCTATGGCTACACCTTC.

This rearrangement joins TRBV30 to TRBJ1-6; D is unclear. The ends were cut back, 3 bases at V and 9 bases at J, with 12 bases in the middle. This CDR3 has 13 residues. Germline loops: CDR1 GTSNPN, CDR2 SVGIG (reference sequence). In nucleotides, the CDR3 is TGTGCCTGGAGAGGTCAGTCGGGTTCACCCCTCCACTTT. As protein: CAWRGQSGSPLHF.

Note on this clone: Its ends do not fully match the called genes, so a read error is possible. The rearrangement links TRBV27 to TRBJ2-1, with TRBD2 matching over 11 bases. Germline CDR1 reads MNHEY; CDR2 reads SMNVEV (reference sequence). CDR3 length: 11 residues. The CDR3 sequence is CASSLGLAEIF. For the CDR3, the DNA is TGTGCCAGCAGTCTGGGACTAGCGGAGATCTTC.

This chain connects TRBV5-6 to TRBJ2-3; 11 nucleotides agree with TRBD1. CDR3 length: 15 residues. Trimming at V came to 3 bases and at J to 5 bases, leaving 5 bases not matched to a gene. Germline V gene data show CDR1 as SGHDT and CDR2 as YYEEEE. CDR3 loop: CASSYPGTGGDTQYF. In nucleotides, the CDR3 is TGTGCCAGCAGCTACCCCGGGACAGGGGGAGATACGCAGTATTTT.

This rearrangement joins TRBV5-4 to TRBJ1-2, with 8 nucleotides matching TRBD1. CDR3 length equals 14 residues. V gave up 1 base and J gave up 4 bases; unmatched junction bases: 3. Germline V lookup: CDR1 SGHNT, CDR2 YYREEE (reference sequence). The CDR3 loop reads CASSLTGGTYGYTF. Written as DNA, the CDR3 is TGTGCCAGCAGCTTGACAGGGGGAACCTATGGCTACACCTTC.

The V and J genes are TRBV6-5 and TRBJ1-3, with D hard to call. V lost 4 bases to trimming and J lost 2 bases, with 6 bases between them. The CDR3 extends over 13 amino acids. Germline CDR1 MNHEY, CDR2 SVGAGI. The CDR3 DNA reads TGTGCCAGCAGTTCTACAGCTGGAAACACCATATATTTT. Protein product: CASSSTAGNTIYF.